These 9 T cell receptor beta chains came from one sample sequenced in a study of blood T cell repertoires in COVID-19. Some clones are missing from TCRdb's copy, which holds only in-frame ones; the method was immunoSEQ multiplex PCR. The table lists about 130,000 clones, roughly 84% of them singletons. The sequencing input was peripheral blood. The receptors were gathered from a woman in her thirties who had recovered from COVID-19.

CDR3 DNA sequence: TGTGCCAGCAGCCTACTAGCGGGGGGCACAGATACGCAGTATTTT. Its translation: CASSLLAGGTDTQYF. This chain connects TRBV11-2 to TRBJ2-3; 11 bases agree with TRBD2. The CDR3 sequence is 15 residues long. V shed 5 bases and J 1 base; nucleotides not matched to a gene: 2. Germline CDR1 SGHAT, CDR2 FQNNGV. The entire variable domain, with the rest obtained from reference TRBV11-2 and TRBJ2-3, is as follows: EAGVAQSPRYKIIEKRQSVAFWCNPISGHATLYWYQQILGQGPKLLIQFQNNGVVDDSQLPKDRFSAERLKGVDSTLKIQPAKLEDSAVYLCASSLLAGGTDTQYFGPGTRLTVL.

The V gene is TRBV11-2, the J gene TRBJ1-3; 8 positions match TRBD1. CDR1 is SGHAT and CDR2 is FQNNGV in the germline V gene. J was trimmed by 2 bases and V by 1 base; bases with no gene match: 7. This CDR3 has 17 amino acids. For the CDR3, the DNA is TGTGCCAGCAGCTTAGTTGGACAGGGTTATACTGGAAACACCATATATTTT. Translation gives CASSLVGQGYTGNTIYF.

V is TRBV5-6 and J is TRBJ1-2; TRBD1 is a possible D gene (6 bases). V was clipped by 1 base and J by 7 bases, with 8 bases between them. In germline, CDR1 is SGHDT, CDR2 YYEEEE. The CDR3 consists of 12 residues. The CDR3 sequence: CASSLRGSGYTF. The CDR3 coding sequence is TGTGCCAGCAGCTTGAGGGGGTCTGGCTACACCTTC.

The rearrangement uses TRBV18 and TRBJ1-1, with D possibly TRBD1 on 6 matching bases. Germline V gene sequence: CDR1 KGHSH, CDR2 LQKENI. V lost 2 bases, J lost 1 base, and 14 bases lay in between. This CDR3 contains 16 residues. Here the CDR3 reads CASSPTTGGTNTEAFF. DNA for the CDR3: TGTGCCAGCTCACCAACGACGGGGGGCACGAACACTGAAGCTTTCTTT.

V usage is TRBV5-5 and J usage is TRBJ1-2, with D perhaps matching TRBD1 (6 bases). This CDR3 has 15 residues. Per germline, CDR1 SGHKS and CDR2 YYEKEE (reference sequence). V dropped 6 bases and J dropped 4 bases, with 19 bases sitting between them. DNA for the CDR3: TGTGCCAGCACCTTCCATTATGGGGGGGCCTATGGCTACACCTTC. This codes for CASTFHYGGAYGYTF.

V usage is TRBV5-1 and J usage is TRBJ2-6, with a possible D match to TRBD1 (6 bases). The V gene lost 5 bases and the J gene lost 1 base, with 13 bases spanning the gap. Germline loops: CDR1 SGHRS, CDR2 YFSETQ. This CDR3 comprises 16 residues. The CDR3 DNA reads TGCGCCAGCAGTGGACAGTACCTTTCTGGGGCCAACGTCCTGACTTTC. Translation gives CASSGQYLSGANVLTF.

This CDR3 is CASSPPNTEAFF. DNA for the CDR3: TGTGCCAGCAGCCCCCCCAATACTGAAGCTTTCTTT. This chain joins TRBV13 and TRBJ1-1; no clear D. The V end lost 5 bases, the J end lost 5 bases, and 9 bases lay between the germline ends. The CDR3 extends over 12 amino acids. CDR1 and CDR2 (germline): PRHDT, FYEKMQ (reference sequence). Full variable domain (remainder filled in from reference TRBV13 and TRBJ1-1): AAGVIQSPRHLIKEKRETATLKCYPIPRHDTVYWYQQGPGQDPQFLISFYEKMQSDKGSIPDRFSAQQFSDYHSELNMSSLELGDSALYFCASSPPNTEAFFGQGTRLTVV.

The V and J genes are TRBV2 and TRBJ2-1; perhaps TRBD2 as D (6 bases). CDR3 length: 17 amino acids. The ends were cut back, 6 bases at V and 0 bases at J, with 18 bases in the middle. Germline CDR1 is SNHLY and CDR2 is FYNNEI. The CDR3 DNA reads as TGTGCCAGCAGATCTGGAACACGGGGAGGCTCCTACAATGAGCAGTTCTTC. This encodes CASRSGTRGGSYNEQFF.

V and J are TRBV28 and TRBJ1-3, with D tentatively TRBD1 (6 bases). The CDR3 runs 13 residues. V shed 5 bases and J shed 4 bases, with 9 bases lying between them. Germline-derived CDR1 and CDR2 are MDHEN and SYDVKM. CDR3 coding DNA: TGTGCCAGCAGTCCCAGGGGAGGAAACACCATATATTTT. It specifies CASSPRGGNTIYF.